The sequence of this T cell receptor beta chain was determined in a study of T cell responses to AZD1222 COVID-19 vaccine. Per germline, CDR1 SGHNT and CDR2 YENEEA. The CDR3 is 13 residues long. V lost 6 bases to trimming and J lost 7 bases, with 12 bases between them. Method: immunoSEQ multiplex PCR; TCRdb's copy keeps in-frame clones and lacks some. The sample consists of 170,000 or so clones, over 80% of them appearing once. The chain couples TRBV11-3 to TRBJ2-2; D possibly corresponds to TRBD2 (6 bases). The sample consisted of peripheral blood, taken 28 days after the second dose of the MenACWY control vaccine. The TCR originated in an adult who received the MenACWY meningococcal vaccine as a control. The chain's CDR3 is CASRIGGIGELFF. CDR3 nucleotide sequence: TGTGCCAGCAGAATCGGGGGAATCGGGGAGCTGTTTTTT.